A selection of T cell receptor beta chains follows, all from one sample in a study of regulatory T cells in long-lasting Graves disease. Via MiXCR, TCRdb re-called the multiplex PCR reads, giving one row per CDR3 protein. The profile covers 300,000 to 350,000 distinct CDR3 sequences, with about 18% appearing a single time and approximately 31% taken by the ten largest. This specimen was peripheral blood mononuclear cells (PBMCs), taken when the disease was refractory, from a patient treated with antithyroid drugs. Receptor source: a female donor with Graves disease. Each CDR3 is given without its conserved first and last residue.

J,V,CDR3
TRBJ2-5,TRBV6-1,ASSATGQETQY
TRBJ2-5,TRBV2,ASTLGLAGAQETQY
TRBJ1-2,TRBV6-1,ASSQPDPHGYT
TRBJ1-3,TRBV12-3/TRBV12-4,ASNLQGAGNTIY
TRBJ2-5,TRBV18,ASSAGLAGGIGGETQY
TRBJ2-4,TRBV7-8,ASSLRLGVVDIQY
TRBJ1-6,TRBV6-2/TRBV6-3,ASSSDSAYNSPLH
TRBJ2-5,TRBV7-2,ASSLGPQTQY
TRBJ1-2,TRBV24-1,ATSDWDSYGYT
TRBJ1-1,TRBV27,ASSFEVGNTEAF
TRBJ1-3,TRBV28,ASSFHGGGGNTIY
TRBJ1-1,TRBV11-1,ASSPAARALTEAF
TRBJ2-5,TRBV28,ASSLSPGQGQETQY
TRBJ2-5,TRBV18,ASSPWDGGETQY
TRBJ2-5,TRBV6-1,ASSPLGTVQETQY
TRBJ1-1,TRBV4-1,ASSSGLIIRGNTEAF
TRBJ1-5,TRBV27,ASRPHRRGIYSNQPQH
TRBJ1-1,TRBV5-1,ASSKQNTEAF
TRBJ2-7,TRBV4-1,ASSQARVKGQGYEQY
TRBJ1-6,TRBV12-3/TRBV12-4,ASSPRDRDSPLH
TRBJ1-5,TRBV28,ASSLWTGGRSNQPQH
-,TRBV12-3/TRBV12-4,ASRQGGYNEQF